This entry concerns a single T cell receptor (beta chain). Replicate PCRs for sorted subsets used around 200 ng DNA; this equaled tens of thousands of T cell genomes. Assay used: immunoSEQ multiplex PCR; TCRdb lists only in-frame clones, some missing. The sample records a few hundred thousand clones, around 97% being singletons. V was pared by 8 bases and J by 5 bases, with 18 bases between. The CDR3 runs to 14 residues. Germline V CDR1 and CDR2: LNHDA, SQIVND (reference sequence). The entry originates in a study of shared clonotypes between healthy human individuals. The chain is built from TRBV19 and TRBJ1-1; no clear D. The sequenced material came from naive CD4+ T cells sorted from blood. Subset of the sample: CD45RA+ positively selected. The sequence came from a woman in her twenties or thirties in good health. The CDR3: CASAFGELVTEAFF. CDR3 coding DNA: TGTGCCAGTGCCTTCGGGGAACTTGTGACTGAAGCTTTCTTT.